These 9 T cell receptor beta chains were sequenced from one sample in a study of neurological immune-mediated disorders. A single record per CDR3 protein comes from TCRdb applying MiXCR to the 5' RACE reads. The sample shows over 25,000 distinct CDR3 sequences, 20% to 25% of them seen only once. Sequencing was carried out using PBMCs. All receptors derive from a woman aged 55-70 years in good health.

Many counts were recorded for this clonotype. The chain links TRBV29-1 to TRBJ2-4, with TRBD2 matching over 7 bases. Germline CDR1 is SQVTM and CDR2 is ANQGSEA. The CDR3 consists of 13 residues. V shed 6 bases and J 1 base; nucleotides not matched to a gene: 3. CDR3 sequence reads: CSVAGEAKNIQYF. Here the CDR3 DNA reads TGCAGCGTCGCGGGAGAGGCCAAAAACATTCAGTACTTC.

In this sample, this clonotype turned up many times. The chain employs TRBV7-3 and TRBJ1-1; D ambiguous. Germline V gives CDR1 SGHTA, CDR2 FQGTGA. The CDR3 runs 13 residues. Trimming shortened V by 6 bases and J by 0 bases, and 8 bases separated the two germline ends. The CDR3 DNA sequence: TGTGCCAGCAGGAGAACGGTGAACACTGAAGCTTTCTTT. It specifies CASRRTVNTEAFF. Full variable domain (rest looked up from reference TRBV7-3 and TRBJ1-1): GAGVSQTPSNKVTEKGKYVELRCDPISGHTALYWYRQSLGQGPEFLIYFQGTGAADDSGLPNDRFFAVRPEGSVSTLKIQRTERGDSAVYLCASRRTVNTEAFFGQGTRLTVV.

This clonotype has at least ten counts. J is TRBJ2-1 and V is TRBV6-2 or TRBV6-3; D is uncertain. V gave up 5 bases and J gave up 7 bases, with 3 bases separating them. This CDR3 contains 10 residues. CDR1 is MNHEY and CDR2 is SVGEGT in the germline V gene. The CDR3 protein is CASSQNEQFF. CDR3 nucleotides: TGTGCCAGCAGTCAAAATGAGCAGTTCTTC.

This clonotype was detected ten times or more. The chain joins TRBV7-6 to TRBJ2-5, with 7 bases fitting TRBD1. Trimming at V came to 0 bases and at J to 5 bases, leaving 6 bases not matched to a gene. The CDR3 contains 15 residues. CDR1 and CDR2 from the germline V gene are SGHVS and FNYEAQ. CDR3 bases: TGTGCCAGCAGCTTAGCGGACGAGGGGGCGGAGACCCAGTACTTC. Translation: CASSLADEGAETQYF.

This clonotype was observed many times. The chain links TRBV14 to TRBJ2-1; D is unclear. V was clipped by 4 bases and J by 5 bases, with 18 bases between them. Germline-derived CDR1 and CDR2 are SGHDN and FVKESK. The CDR3 is made up of 16 amino acids. DNA of the CDR3: TGTGCCAGCAGCCCCATGACCGCCTCTGGTAACAATGAGCAGTTCTTC. The encoded protein is CASSPMTASGNNEQFF.

In this sample, this clonotype turned up many times. V and J are TRBV29-1 and TRBJ1-2; 8 bases match TRBD1. The CDR3 contains 13 residues. J lost 3 bases, V lost 6 bases, and 6 bases had no gene match. CDR1 and CDR2 from the germline V gene are SQVTM and ANQGSEA. The chain's CDR3 is CSVDREGDYGYTF. The CDR3 nucleotides are TGCAGCGTGGACAGGGAGGGGGACTATGGCTACACCTTC.

This clonotype was detected ten times or more. The chain recombines TRBV12-3 or TRBV12-4 with TRBJ1-1; 7 bases fit TRBD1. The V segment lost 6 bases and the J segment 1 base; nucleotides outside the gene matches: 5. The CDR3 is 14 amino acids. CDR3 region: CASRGQVSNTEAFF. Here the CDR3 DNA reads TGTGCCAGCAGAGGACAGGTCTCGAACACTGAAGCTTTCTTT.

This clonotype occurred many times. The chain combines TRBV7-8 with TRBJ1-1, with D maybe TRBD1 (6 bases). The CDR3 loop spans 14 amino acids. Germline CDR1 SGHVS, CDR2 FQNEAQ. V was cut by 5 bases and J by 2 bases, with 12 bases left in between. The CDR3: CASSPAGGNTEAFF. CDR3 bases: TGTGCCAGCAGCCCCGCCGGGGGCAACACTGAAGCTTTCTTT.

This clonotype was picked up one time. It is unclear where the CDR3 begins or ends on the DNA, so no DNA is shown, and the CDR3 is as TCRdb lists it. The rearrangement joins TRBV7-9 to TRBJ2-1; the table's D call, TRBD2, was not checked against the DNA. CDR1 is SEHNR, CDR2 FQNEAQ, per germline (reference sequence). The CDR3 is 22 amino acids in total, end residues counted. CDR3 protein: CASSFYICSAGPIGRSYWEQFF.